This T cell receptor beta chain was identified during a study of cytomegalovirus exposure and HLA in healthy donors. General study points: A later analysis reportedly found that, within productive TCRs, an Asian-associated ancestry cluster had fewer N-insertions than the mean observed across the roughly 700 donors. When the data were analyzed later, several of the most significant clusters appeared to be linked to common viral pathogens. In an earlier analysis, productive rearrangement rates for most beta V segments clustered near 87% or 30%. Some public TCRs appeared in many individuals, while most sequences were rare.

As concerns this clone: Its target is not known.

Germline V CDR1 and CDR2: MNHEY, SMNVEV (reference sequence). The CDR3 extends over 15 amino acids. Between the trimmed V and J ends, which lost 4 bases and 0 bases, there was a span of 11 bases. The PCR had 60 Vbeta and 13 Jbeta primers. Here immunoSEQ multiplex PCR was the method, and the copy in TCRdb shows in-frame clones only, minus some. This table has around 170,000 clones, 77% appearing once. Sequenced: PBMCs. This TCR was recovered from a man between 18 and 29 years old in good health and CMV-seronegative. The chain employs TRBV27 and TRBJ2-3; D is possibly TRBD2 (5 bases). The CDR3 DNA reads as TGTGCCAGCAGTTCTAGAGGACTTAGCACAGATACGCAGTATTTT. Translation: CASSSRGLSTDTQYF.